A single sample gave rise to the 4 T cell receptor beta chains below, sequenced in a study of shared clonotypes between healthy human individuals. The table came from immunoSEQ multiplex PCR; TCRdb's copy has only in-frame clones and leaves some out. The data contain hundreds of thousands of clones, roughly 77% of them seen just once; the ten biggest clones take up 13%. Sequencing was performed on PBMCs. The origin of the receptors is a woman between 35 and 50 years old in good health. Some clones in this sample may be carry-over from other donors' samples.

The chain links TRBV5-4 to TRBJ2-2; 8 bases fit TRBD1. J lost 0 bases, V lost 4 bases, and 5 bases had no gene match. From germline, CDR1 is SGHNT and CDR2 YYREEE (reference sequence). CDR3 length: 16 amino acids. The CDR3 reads CASSPRTGSNTGELFF. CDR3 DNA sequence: TGTGCCAGCAGCCCCAGGACAGGGTCGAACACCGGGGAGCTGTTTTTT.

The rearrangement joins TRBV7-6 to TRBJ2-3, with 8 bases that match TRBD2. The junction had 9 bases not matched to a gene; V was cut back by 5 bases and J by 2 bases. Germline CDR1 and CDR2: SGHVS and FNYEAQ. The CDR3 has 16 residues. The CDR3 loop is CASSPGGGLVTDTQYF. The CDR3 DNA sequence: TGTGCCAGCAGCCCCGGGGGGGGTCTAGTCACAGATACGCAGTATTTT.

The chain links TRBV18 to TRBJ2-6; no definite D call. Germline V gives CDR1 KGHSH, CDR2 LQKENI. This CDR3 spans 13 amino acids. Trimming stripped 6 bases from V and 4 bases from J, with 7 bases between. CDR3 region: CASSPPGANVLTF. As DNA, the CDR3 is TGTGCCAGCTCTCCGCCCGGGGCCAACGTCCTGACTTTC.

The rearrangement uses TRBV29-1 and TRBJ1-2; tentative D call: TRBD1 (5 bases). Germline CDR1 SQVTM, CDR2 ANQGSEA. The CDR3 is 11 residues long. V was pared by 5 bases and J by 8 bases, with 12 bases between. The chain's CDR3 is CSVWGVLGYTF. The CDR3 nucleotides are TGCAGCGTTTGGGGGGTCTTGGGCTACACCTTC.